These 4 T cell receptor beta chains were all obtained from the same sample, sequenced in a study of blood T cell repertoires in COVID-19. Sequencing used immunoSEQ multiplex PCR; TCRdb keeps in-frame clones, though not all of them. The sample lists 60,000 to 85,000 clones, about four fifths occurring once. Input material: peripheral blood. These receptors were collected from a woman aged 55-69 years with acute or convalescent COVID-19.

CDR3 loop: CSVDRAPIWKSPLHF. The DNA of the CDR3 is TGCAGCGTTGACAGGGCGCCTATCTGGAAGTCACCCCTCCACTTT. The chain joins TRBV29-1 to TRBJ1-6; a possible D gene is TRBD1 (5 bases). CDR1 is SQVTM and CDR2 is ANQGSEA in the germline V gene. V lost 3 bases, J lost 10 bases, and 19 bases lay in between. The CDR3 extends over 15 amino acids.

This chain connects TRBV7-2 to TRBJ2-7; D perhaps matches TRBD2 (6 bases). V was cut by 2 bases and J by 2 bases, with 10 bases left in between. The CDR3 consists of 14 residues. CDR1 and CDR2 (germline): SGHTA, FQGNSA. The CDR3 bases are TGTGCCAGCAGCTTATTCGGGGGTACCTACGAGCAGTACTTC. Translating it yields CASSLFGGTYEQYF.

The V gene is TRBV3-1 (or the pseudogene TRBV3-2), the J gene TRBJ2-6; D remains unclear. V lost 2 bases, J lost 0 bases, and 11 bases lay in between. Germline loops: CDR1 LGHDT, CDR2 YNNKEL (reference sequence). The length of the CDR3 is 17 residues. Written as DNA, the CDR3 is TGTGCCAGCAGCCAATATGCCTTCAGCTCTGGGGCCAACGTCCTGACTTTC. This encodes CASSQYAFSSGANVLTF.

The rearrangement joins TRBV5-6 to TRBJ2-2; 10 bases fit TRBD2. This CDR3 has 18 amino acids. Unmatched junction bases numbered 15, after V lost 5 bases and J lost 5 bases. Germline V gives CDR1 SGHDT, CDR2 YYEEEE. The CDR3 DNA is TGTGCCAGCAGACCTTCAAGCGGGGGGGCTCGTAGAACCGGGGAGCTGTTTTTT. Translating it yields CASRPSSGGARRTGELFF.